Detailed here is one T cell receptor (beta chain). This clonotype was picked up many times. This receptor's antigen is unknown. Base qualities are not provided; no much larger clone lies one nucleotide away. TCR libraries were constructed from approximately 0.4 ug RNA using the Immunoverse kit, and molecular barcoded adaptors covering alpha/delta and beta/gamma chains were employed. The same RNA used for transcriptome sequencing was used for TCR library preparation. Sequencing of TCR libraries was carried out on an Illumina HiSeq 4000 with 2 x 150 cycles. The authors processed their data as follows. TCR reads were aligned to human V, D, J and C references and assembled into CDR3 clonotypes with MiXCR, including quality filtering and error correction. Clonotype counts and gene usage diversity were analyzed with the tcR package in R. Raw mapping reads were checked after the RNA-seq reads had been mapped by STAR aligner version 2.5.3a onto the human GRCh37 genome. To test how sequencing depth affects detected clonotypes, IR-seq fastq files were randomly downsampled with Seqtk 1.3. TCRdb took the public reads, trimmed them with fastp at Q25, ran MiXCR for clone calling and kept in-frame beta chains. All rows with the same CDR3 protein become a single entry with the most common DNA and genes. TCRdb's processing, not the authors', yielded these V and J calls. The sample profile shows about 63,000 distinct CDR3 sequences; 14% of them were found once. The ten largest clonotypes hold around 45% of the sample.

This sample was taken from a study of read filtering for tumor transcriptome and immune sequencing (dated by TCRdb to about 2020). Describing the broader study: The cohort had around 18 male and roughly 14 female patients with a mean age of around 70 years, ranging from roughly 45 to 80. Under revised international staging, fewer than ten patients fell into R-ISS I, more than 15 into R-ISS II and 7 into R-ISS III. After DNase treatment, whole-transcriptome libraries were prepared using the TruSeq RNA Access Library Prep Kit. TCR-region mapped reads per sample ranged from about 4 to 11 million with IR-seq versus only roughly 85 to 1,300 with RNA-seq. Using the same bone marrow samples, the study ran both targeted immune repertoire sequencing and bulk whole-transcriptome sequencing and then compared the TCR repertoires from each method. One of the main goals was to work out a read-filtering strategy for immune repertoire data, in particular whether clonotypes backed by only a single read should be removed.

Summary of the overall study and its limitations: When single-read clonotypes were removed, the proportions of shared clonotypes in IR-seq and RNA-seq correlated more strongly. Single-read clonotypes made up about 82% of clonotypes but only about 4% of total reads in IR-seq, compared with approximately 70% of clonotypes and around 45% of reads in RNA-seq. The sorted CD138-negative fraction was not purified T cells but a mixed bone marrow immune population. Compared with RNA-seq, IR-seq captured clonotypes at much greater depth and more reliably, and a smaller IR-seq throughput was enough to identify most of the shared clonotypes.

Per the germline V gene, KGHDR is the CDR1 and SFDVKD is the CDR2. The V end loses 0 bases and the J end loses 0 bases, and a stretch of 9 bases separates them. Its CDR3 holds 16 amino acids, cysteine through phenylalanine. This entry keeps only the CDR3 DNA: 48 bases, framed from base 1. Bone marrow was sampled from every patient at the time of active disease. Ficoll-Hypaque density gradient centrifugation was used to isolate bone marrow mononuclear cells. CD138-negative cells were obtained by negative selection after labeling with CD138 magnetic microbeads on a MACS separator, removing myeloma plasma cells. Purity of the isolated cells was checked by flow cytometry on an Attune NxT using CD138 antibodies. Total RNA was extracted using TRIzol reagent and was quantified on a NanoDrop spectrophotometer. Paired RNA-seq and IR-seq were performed on each patient's CD138-negative bone marrow sample.

The V gene is TRBV24-1 and the J gene is TRBJ2-3; the D gene is unclear. The receptor's source is a donor aged 40 or older with multiple myeloma. The sample was a population of CD138-negative cells sorted from bone marrow. According to the study, the label for this sample's cell subset or site signals: bone marrow mononuclear cells depleted of CD138+ plasma/myeloma cells by negative magnetic selection. The nucleotides are TGTGCCACCAGTGATTTGAGCGTCAGAAGCACAGATACGCAGTATTTT. Its translation is CATSDLSVRSTDTQYF.